These 20 T cell receptor beta chains came from one sample sequenced in a study of CDR3 diversity in severe acne. TCRdb re-called the PCR reads through MiXCR, storing one row per CDR3 protein. Counted here are more than 85,000 distinct CDR3 sequences, around 50% occurring once; the ten biggest clones make up 11%. Sequencing input: blood. All receptors derive from a male donor with severe acne vulgaris.

In regard to this clonotype: At one boundary the junction diverges from the germline segment, which might be a read error. The chain recombines TRBV5-4 with TRBJ1-5; 8 bases align to TRBD1. The CDR3 runs 15 residues. Germline lookup yields CDR1 SGHNT and CDR2 YYREEE (reference sequence). The CDR3 sequence is CAGSLGTGSNQPQHF. Here the CDR3 DNA reads TGTGCCGGCAGCTTGGGGACAGGAAGCAATCAGCCCCAGCATTTT.

There are a few counts of this clonotype. The V gene is TRBV28, the J gene TRBJ2-7, with 9 bases aligning to TRBD1. With 5 bases clipped from V and 2 bases from J, the junction kept 10 bases outside the gene matches. This CDR3 region has 16 residues. Looked up from germline, CDR1 is MDHEN and CDR2 is SYDVKM. Here the CDR3 reads CASSPSGTGLPYEQYV. DNA of the CDR3: TGTGCCAGCAGTCCTTCCGGGACAGGGCTACCCTACGAGCAGTACGTC.

In its sample, this clonotype ranks as medium-sized. The chain recombines TRBV7-9 with TRBJ1-6; 7 nucleotides align to TRBD1. CDR3 length equals 15 residues. V dropped 5 bases and J dropped 8; count of bases not matched to a gene: 9. The V gene's germline CDR1 is SEHNR and CDR2 FQNEAQ (reference sequence). The CDR3 DNA sequence: TGTGCCAGCAGCGCCACGACAGGGAATTATTCACCCCTCCACTTT. It is translated as CASSATTGNYSPLHF. Filled out from reference TRBV7-9 and TRBJ1-6, the complete variable domain reads DTGVSQNPRHKITKRGQNVTFRCDPISEHNRLYWYRQTLGQGPEFLTYFQNEAQLEKSRLLSDRFSAERPKGSFSTLEIQRTEQGDSAMYLCASSATTGNYSPLHFGNGTRLTVT.

This clonotype was observed a few times. The V call is TRBV11-2, the J call TRBJ2-1, with a possible D match to TRBD2 (5 bases). Germline V lookup: CDR1 SGHAT, CDR2 FQNNGV. This CDR3 is built from 17 residues. V was trimmed by 6 bases and J by 6 bases, leaving 24 bases between them. The CDR3 here is CASSNQRWADGRNEQFF. The CDR3 DNA reads as TGTGCCAGCAGTAACCAGCGGTGGGCTGACGGGCGCAATGAGCAGTTCTTC. Full variable domain (rest looked up from reference TRBV11-2 and TRBJ2-1): EAGVAQSPRYKIIEKRQSVAFWCNPISGHATLYWYQQILGQGPKLLIQFQNNGVVDDSQLPKDRFSAERLKGVDSTLKIQPAKLEDSAVYLCASSNQRWADGRNEQFFGPGTRLTVL.

As regards this clonotype: A much more abundant neighbour one base away suggests this may be a read error. The chain has TRBV20-1 and TRBJ2-3, with 10 bases that match TRBD2. Germline V gene data show CDR1 as DFQATT and CDR2 as SNEGSKA (reference sequence). The CDR3 sequence is 15 residues long. V dropped 6 bases and J dropped 4; count of bases not matched to a gene: 10. Here the CDR3 reads CSAPKRGGSSDTQYF. CDR3 coding DNA: TGCAGTGCACCCAAGCGGGGGGGAAGTTCAGATACGCAGTATTTT.

The chain has TRBV29-1 and TRBJ1-1; D is uncertain. Trimming removed 1 base at V and 11 bases at J, with 14 bases between. Germline values: CDR1 SQVTM, CDR2 ANQGSEA. This CDR3 has 12 amino acids. The CDR3 region is CSVEGAYMAAFF. CDR3 sequence (DNA): TGCAGCGTTGAAGGAGCCTACATGGCGGCTTTCTTT.

A word on this clonotype: A much larger clone lies a single base off, so this may be a read error. V usage is TRBV29-1 and J usage is TRBJ2-3; TRBD2 is a possible D gene (5 bases). V lost 1 base and J lost 0, with 11 bases in between. The germline CDR1 and CDR2 sequences are SQVTM and ANQGSEA. The CDR3 spans 15 residues. The CDR3: CSVEGALASTDTQYF. CDR3 coding DNA: TGCAGCGTTGAAGGTGCCCTAGCTAGCACAGATACGCAGTATTTT.

V usage is TRBV2 and J usage is TRBJ2-2, with 8 bases matching TRBD2. Germline CDR1 and CDR2: SNHLY and FYNNEI. The ends lost 6 bases at V and 2 bases at J; junction bases unmatched: 14. The CDR3 is 18 amino acids. The CDR3 here is CASSRERGSGTNTGELFF. In DNA form, the CDR3 reads TGTGCCAGCAGCAGGGAGAGGGGTAGCGGGACCAACACCGGGGAGCTGTTTTTT.

A remark on this clonotype: The junction and the germline gene differ at one end; a read error may be behind it. The chain has TRBV7-7 and TRBJ2-5; D is undetermined. CDR3 length: 14 amino acids. The V gene's germline CDR1 is SSHAT and CDR2 FNYEAQ (reference sequence). The CDR3 sequence is CASSLDGVQETQYF. The CDR3 region has the DNA TGTGCTAGCAGCTTAGATGGGGTTCAAGAGACCCAGTACTTC.

About this clonotype: A read error is likely, as this CDR3 ends without the conserved phenylalanine or tryptophan. The DNA is left out, because the CDR3 cannot be placed on it with certainty; the CDR3 is given as TCRdb lists it. V usage is TRBV29-1 and J usage is TRBJ2-6. The CDR3 is 14 amino acids long, termini counted. Germline CDR1 is SQVTM and CDR2 is ANQGSEA. Here the CDR3 reads CSVEEDSGANVLVL.

As for this clonotype: Relative to the germline gene, one junction end is altered; a read error may explain this. The chain recombines TRBV10-3 with TRBJ2-1, with 13 bases that match TRBD2. CDR1 and CDR2 (germline): ENHRY, SYGVKD. The length of the CDR3 is 16 residues. The CDR3, as DNA: TGTGCCATCAGTGCAGGAGGACTAGCGGGAGAGAATGGGCAGTTCTTC. This encodes CAISAGGLAGENGQFF.

This clonotype was observed a single time. Just one base apart from a much larger clone, this may be a read error. V usage is TRBV19 and J usage is TRBJ1-5; D not resolved. Germline V gene data show CDR1 as LNHDA and CDR2 as SQIVND (reference sequence). This CDR3 contains 15 residues. CDR3 coding DNA: TGTGTCAGTACCCCGGGAGGGCTAGGCAATCAGCCCCAGCATTTT. It codes for CVSTPGGLGNQPQHF.

Remarks on this clonotype: In this CDR3 the conserved last residue, phenylalanine or tryptophan, is missing, so a read error is likely. The chain combines TRBV12-3 or TRBV12-4 with TRBJ2-2; D not resolved. Trimming shortened V by 6 bases and J by 6 bases, and 5 bases separated the two germline ends. The CDR3 totals 11 residues. CDR3 amino acids: CASSPSGELFL. For the CDR3, the DNA is TGTGCCAGCAGCCCATCCGGGGAGCTGTTTCTT.

This clonotype was observed a few times. CDR3 protein: CASSLTIPNTEAFF. CDR3 nucleotide sequence: TGTGCCAGCAGCCTGACAATACCGAACACTGAAGCTTTCTTT. The chain couples TRBV12-3 or TRBV12-4 to TRBJ1-1, with D unclear. The CDR3 extends over 14 amino acids. V gave up 6 bases and J gave up 1 base, with 12 bases separating them.

In this sample, this clonotype turned up many times. The rearrangement joins TRBV9 to TRBJ1-1; D is unresolved. The CDR3 is 13 residues long. Germline values: CDR1 SGDLS, CDR2 YYNGEE. Trimming cost V 3 bases and J 0 bases, with 6 bases left between them. The CDR3 here is CASSASMNTEAFF. In nucleotides, the CDR3 is TGTGCCAGCAGCGCTTCGATGAACACTGAAGCTTTCTTT.

As concerns this clonotype: This may be a read error, as it is one base from a much larger clone. The chain links TRBV5-1 to TRBJ2-1; TRBD2 aligns across 10 bases. CDR1 and CDR2 from the germline V gene are SGHRS and YFSETQ. The CDR3 contains 17 residues. V was clipped by 6 bases and J by 4 bases; unmatched bases: 13. In DNA form, the CDR3 reads TGCGCCAGCAAATTGTCGGGACAAGCGGGAGGGTACAATGAGCAGTTCTTC. Its protein product is CASKLSGQAGGYNEQFF.

This clonotype was seen many times. This chain connects TRBV7-2 to TRBJ2-2, with D perhaps TRBD2 (6 bases). Germline lookup yields CDR1 SGHTA and CDR2 FQGNSA. The CDR3 sequence is 14 residues long. V dropped 7 bases and J dropped 5 bases, with 14 bases sitting between them. CDR3 coding DNA: TGTGCCAGCACGGAAGCAGGGAGGACCGGGGAGCTGTTTTTT. Its protein product is CASTEAGRTGELFF.

In DNA, the CDR3 is TGCGCCAGCAGCTTCTCCGGAACCCTAGAAGAGACCCAGTACTTC. It yields the protein CASSFSGTLEETQYF. The V call is TRBV5-1, the J call TRBJ2-5; no clear D. The CDR3 is 15 residues long. Germline CDR1 and CDR2: SGHRS and YFSETQ. The ends were cut back, 2 bases at V and 3 bases at J, with 14 bases in the middle. The whole variable domain, remainder taken from reference TRBV5-1 and TRBJ2-5, is KAGVTQTPRYLIKTRGQQVTLSCSPISGHRSVSWYQQTPGQGLQFLFEYFSETQRNKGNFPGRFSGRQFSNSRSEMNVSTLELGDSALYLCASSFSGTLEETQYFGPGTRLLVL.

The sample holds one count of this clonotype. The CDR3: CASSFNYGYTF. In DNA form, the CDR3 reads TGCGCCAGCAGTTTTAACTATGGCTACACCTTC. The chain combines TRBV10-2 with TRBJ1-2; no firm D call. V was cut by 5 bases and J by 1 base, with 2 bases left in between. This CDR3 comprises 11 residues. Germline V gene lookup returns CDR1 WSHSY and CDR2 SAAADI.

This clonotype was counted many times. J is TRBJ1-5 and V is TRBV12-3 or TRBV12-4; no clear D gene. This CDR3 spans 11 amino acids. Trimming removed 1 base at V and 5 bases at J, with 0 bases between. CDR3 amino acids: CASSLDQPQHF. DNA for the CDR3: TGTGCCAGCAGTTTAGATCAGCCCCAGCATTTT.